A single sample gave rise to the 21 T cell receptor beta chains below, sequenced in a study of tumor and adjacent non-tumor tissue in lung cancer. The library came from three nested PCR rounds adapted from ARM-PCR protocols. TCRdb passed the multiplex PCR reads through MiXCR, listing each CDR3 protein once. The sample has roughly 120,000 distinct CDR3 sequences, under 65% seen once. RNA was extracted from bulk tissue without any cell sorting. Distant lung tissue was collected more than 3 cm away from the tumor edge. The sequencing sample was made of distant non-tumor lung tissue. The receptors shown here come from a man aged 55-75 years with non-small cell lung cancer.

There are a few counts of this clonotype. This may be a read error, as it is one base from a much larger clone. The rearrangement joins TRBV6-1 to TRBJ1-6; 9 bases line up with TRBD1. J gave up 7 bases and V 7 bases, and 8 bases lay outside the gene matches. The CDR3 is made up of 15 amino acids. Germline V lookup: CDR1 MNHNS, CDR2 SASEGT. This CDR3 is CASNTWDRENSPLHF. The DNA for the CDR3 is TGTGCCAGCAATACTTGGGACAGGGAGAATTCACCCCTCCACTTT.

To note about this clonotype: Just one base apart from a much larger clone, this may be a read error. V usage is TRBV5-1 and J usage is TRBJ2-2; 7 bases agree with TRBD2. V lost 6 bases, J lost 7 bases, and 12 bases stayed unmatched. Germline V CDR1 and CDR2: SGHRS, YFSETQ. This CDR3 is 15 amino acids long. CDR3 amino acids: CASNSGSTGGGELFF. DNA of the CDR3: TGCGCCAGCAATAGCGGGTCAACGGGGGGCGGGGAGCTGTTTTTT.

With respect to this clonotype: An end of the junction differs from the germline gene, which may be a read error. V is TRBV12-3 or TRBV12-4 and J is TRBJ1-1; TRBD1 agrees at 9 bases. The CDR3 runs 15 residues. In DNA, the CDR3 is TGTGCTAGCAGTTTAGGGACAGGGTTTGGGACTGAAGCTTTCTTT. It translates to CASSLGTGFGTEAFF.

At least ten counts were recorded for this clonotype. The rearrangement joins TRBV4-1 to TRBJ2-7; 10 bases fit TRBD1. Germline V gene sequence: CDR1 MGHRA, CDR2 YSYEKL. V gave up 3 bases and J gave up 4 bases; unmatched junction bases: 6. The CDR3 runs 15 residues. The CDR3 region has the DNA TGCGCCAGCAGCCAGGACGAGGGACAGGGGTACGAGCAGTACTTC. It codes for CASSQDEGQGYEQYF.

This clonotype came up many times. The chain couples TRBV12-3 or TRBV12-4 to TRBJ1-5; D ambiguous. CDR3 length: 12 residues. V was trimmed by 6 bases and J by 4 bases, leaving 7 bases between them. Here the CDR3 reads CASSNSNQPQHF. The CDR3 DNA is TGTGCCAGCAGCAACAGTAATCAGCCCCAGCATTTT.

Note on this clonotype: A junction end diverges from the germline sequence, so it may reflect a read error. The chain joins TRBV29-1 to TRBJ1-1, with 7 bases fitting TRBD1. Germline-derived CDR1 and CDR2 are SQVTM and ANQGSEA. The length of the CDR3 is 12 residues. CDR3 protein: CSAVRTGVLQTF. Here the CDR3 DNA reads TGCAGCGCAGTCCGCACAGGGGTTTTACAGACCTTT.

This clonotype has a single count. A read error is possible here, since a much larger clone lies one base away. The CDR3 DNA sequence: TGTGCCAGCAGTTGGACCGAGGGGAGGGAGGCCCAGTACTTC. This codes for CASSWTEGREAQYF. V and J are TRBV28 and TRBJ2-5; 7 bases line up with TRBD2. CDR1 MDHEN and CDR2 SYDVKM come from the germline V gene. V lost 4 bases to trimming and J lost 9 bases; unmatched junction nucleotides: 11. The CDR3 is 14 amino acids.

The gene calls are TRBV4-2 and TRBJ1-5, with 7 positions matching TRBD1. After removal of 1 base from V and 5 bases from J, the junction contained 5 bases not matched to a gene. The length of the CDR3 is 15 residues. In germline, CDR1 is LGHNA, CDR2 YNFKEQ. The DNA of the CDR3 is TGTGCCAGCAGCCAAGGACAGGGTCAGCATCAGCCCCAGCATTTT. Amino acids: CASSQGQGQHQPQHF.

This clonotype was recorded a few times. Just one base apart from a much larger clone, this may be a read error. This chain links TRBV14 with TRBJ1-2; no firm D call. The germline gives CDR1 SGHDN, CDR2 FVKESK. This CDR3 has 13 amino acids. The chain's CDR3 is CVSSQDYSYGYTF. The CDR3 DNA reads TGTGTCAGCAGCCAAGATTACAGCTATGGCTACACCTTC.

For this clonotype: The conserved final phenylalanine or tryptophan is absent from the CDR3, which likely points to a read error. The CDR3: CAITNEGLAGGNEQFL. CDR3 DNA sequence: TGTGCCATCACCAATGAAGGACTAGCGGGAGGCAATGAGCAGTTCTTG. The V gene is TRBV5-6, the J gene TRBJ2-1, with 14 positions matching TRBD2. The CDR3 is made up of 16 amino acids. Trimming cost V 9 bases and J 6 bases; bases outside gene matches: 11. In germline, CDR1 is SGHDT, CDR2 YYEEEE.

For this clonotype: The germline gene is not matched at one end of the junction; a read error may be the cause. The chain combines TRBV6-5 with TRBJ1-3; D remains unclear. CDR1 and CDR2 (germline): MNHEY, SVGAGI. The CDR3 totals 15 residues. This CDR3 is CVSGYSILTGNTIYF. Here the CDR3 DNA reads TGTGTCAGCGGTTACTCGATTTTGACTGGAAACACCATATATTTT.

There are many counts of this clonotype. The chain links TRBV10-3 to TRBJ1-1, with D tentatively TRBD1 (6 bases). The CDR3 contains 14 residues. The V end lost 4 bases, the J end lost 5 bases, and 14 bases lay between the germline ends. Germline V gives CDR1 ENHRY, CDR2 SYGVKD. The CDR3 reads CAISAQGLNTEAFF. As DNA, the CDR3 is TGTGCCATCAGTGCTCAGGGGTTAAATACTGAAGCTTTCTTT.

In the case of this clonotype: Compared with germline, one end of the junction differs, possibly owing to a read error. This rearrangement joins TRBV29-1 to TRBJ2-7, with a possible D match to TRBD2 (5 bases). This CDR3 has 12 amino acids. The germline CDR1 and CDR2 sequences are SQVTM and ANQGSEA. CDR3 coding DNA: TGCAGCGCTTGTGACGGGGTTGATGAGCACTACTTC. Amino acid sequence: CSACDGVDEHYF.

In its sample, this clonotype was seen many times. The V call is TRBV7-9, the J call TRBJ1-4; D gene uncertain. The germline CDR1 and CDR2 sequences are SEHNR and FQNEAQ (reference sequence). V lost 3 bases and J 8 bases, leaving 16 bases between the germline ends. This CDR3 has 15 amino acids. This CDR3 reads CASSFSSASGEKLFF. CDR3 sequence (DNA): TGTGCCAGCAGCTTTTCTTCGGCCTCTGGGGAAAAACTGTTTTTT.

The V call is TRBV6-5, the J call TRBJ2-1, with 11 bases aligning to TRBD2. The germline CDR1 and CDR2 sequences are MNHEY and SVGAGI. The CDR3 contains 16 residues. Trimming cost V 5 bases and J 5 bases; bases outside gene matches: 8. The CDR3 loop reads CASSGYSGRANNEQFF. CDR3 DNA: TGTGCCAGCAGTGGCTATAGCGGGAGGGCCAACAATGAGCAGTTCTTC.

As concerns this clonotype: A much bigger clone sits one base away, suggesting this may be a read error. The chain joins TRBV7-9 to TRBJ1-2; possibly TRBD1 for D (5 bases). This CDR3 region has 14 residues. CDR1 and CDR2 (germline): SEHNR, FQNEAQ (reference sequence). CDR3 in amino acids: CASRLEGRKVGYTF. CDR3 DNA sequence: TGTGCCAGCAGATTAGAGGGACGGAAAGTTGGCTACACCTTC.

V usage is TRBV5-1 and J usage is TRBJ2-5; D might be TRBD1 (5 bases). V shed 0 bases and J shed 0 bases, with 9 bases lying between them. The CDR3 consists of 15 residues. Germline CDR1 and CDR2: SGHRS and YFSETQ. This CDR3 reads CASSLGQMDQETQYF. The CDR3 region has the DNA TGCGCCAGCAGCTTGGGACAGATGGACCAAGAGACCCAGTACTTC. The full variable domain, completed using reference TRBV5-1 and TRBJ2-5, is KAGVTQTPRYLIKTRGQQVTLSCSPISGHRSVSWYQQTPGQGLQFLFEYFSETQRNKGNFPGRFSGRQFSNSRSEMNVSTLELGDSALYLCASSLGQMDQETQYFGPGTRLLVL.

This clonotype was picked up many times. The rearrangement uses TRBV6-5 and TRBJ2-1, with TRBD2 identical over 14 bases. The trim removed 5 bases at V and 5 bases at J, leaving 5 bases unmatched. The germline V gene encodes CDR1 MNHEY and CDR2 SVGAGI. The CDR3 has 16 amino acids. The CDR3 loop reads CASSHGTSGGNNEQFF. CDR3 DNA: TGTGCCAGCAGTCACGGGACTAGCGGGGGCAACAATGAGCAGTTCTTC.

This clonotype showed up many times. This chain connects TRBV24-1 to TRBJ2-5; D may be TRBD1 (6 bases). Germline-derived CDR1 and CDR2 are KGHDR and SFDVKD. The CDR3 contains 15 residues. V dropped 3 bases and J dropped 5 bases, with 15 bases sitting between them. The CDR3 is CATSDNAQGKETQYF. The CDR3 bases are TGTGCCACCAGTGATAACGCTCAGGGGAAGGAGACCCAGTACTTC.

Points on this clonotype: Mismatch with germline at one junction end may stem from a read error. The genes are TRBV28 and TRBJ2-1; weak D call: TRBD2 (5 bases). CDR3 length: 14 residues. Germline CDR1 reads MDHEN; CDR2 reads SYDVKM. In DNA form, the CDR3 reads TGTGCCAGCAGTTTAAGAGCGGCTCACAAGGAGCAGTTCTTC. Translation gives CASSLRAAHKEQFF. The variable domain in full, completed from reference TRBV28 and TRBJ2-1, reads DVKVTQSSRYLVKRTGEKVFLECVQDMDHENMFWYRQDPGLGLRLIYFSYDVKMKEKGDIPEGYSVSREKKERFSLILESASTNQTSMYLCASSLRAAHKEQFFGPGTRLTVL.

Notes on this clonotype: A read error may produce the germline difference seen at one junction end. This chain links TRBV12-3 or TRBV12-4 with TRBJ2-1; 8 positions agree with TRBD2. This CDR3 comprises 15 residues. This CDR3 reads CASSSQGGRYNEKFF. The CDR3 region has the DNA TGTGCCAGTAGTTCGCAGGGCGGGAGGTACAACGAGAAGTTCTTC.